This note documents a single T cell receptor beta chain sequence. Its target is not known. The table came from immunoSEQ multiplex PCR; TCRdb's copy has only in-frame clones and leaves some out. Among tens of thousands of clones, over 70% were seen once, and the ten largest hold over 15%. The data originate from a study of cytotoxic CD8 clonotypes in ibrutinib-treated CLL. At the level of the study: Once patients had received a median approximately eleven months of treatment, range 6 to 36, response samples were obtained. An average of about 260,000 productive templates and some 99,000 productive rearrangements was obtained per sample.

The CDR3 runs to 15 residues. The V end lost 3 bases, the J end lost 6 bases, and 16 bases lay between the germline ends. Germline V gene sequence: CDR1 SGDLS, CDR2 YYNGEE. Study-level findings and limits: Clonality measured at baseline exceeded age-matched healthy donors, tracking circulating CD8+ T-cell counts.

The sample in question was PBMCs, obtained at disease progression, from a patient treated with ibrutinib. The J gene is TRBJ1-5, the V gene TRBV9; a possible D gene is TRBD1 (5 bases). This clonotype originated in a human donor with chronic lymphocytic leukemia. The CDR3 nucleotides read TGTGCCAGCAGCGCGTCGTGGGCAGGGCCTCAGCCCCAGCATTTT. Encoded protein: CASSASWAGPQPQHF. Based on the CDR3 plus reference TRBV9 and TRBJ1-5, the full variable domain is DSGVTQTPKHLITATGQRVTLRCSPRSGDLSVYWYQQSLDQGLQFLIQYYNGEERAKGNILERFSAQQFPDLHSELNLSSLELGDSALYFCASSASWAGPQPQHFGDGTRLSIL.